This T cell receptor beta chain originates from a study of CD8+ T cells in alopecia areata. Study results and limitations: Lesional scalp, notably in alopecia totalis/universalis, had clonality above that of normal scalp. Normal skin contains resident alphabeta T cells, and these are also sequenced in scalp samples. Possibly because of HLA-related factors, TCR sharing was less clear across patients than in mice.

A FACSAria was used to sort CD4+ and CD8+ T cells. These cells came from PBMCs. This clone was found a few times. What it recognizes is unknown. In each case, RNA was isolated and then reverse transcribed into cDNA as the sequencing template. TCRdb keeps only in-frame clones here, not all; method: immunoSEQ multiplex PCR. The profile shows fewer than 90,000 clones, approximately 50% of them singletons. Sequencing was carried out using NKG2D-high CD8+ T cells sorted from blood. This receptor was identified in a human donor with alopecia areata.

CDR3 bases: TGTGCCAGCAGTGAGCTAGCGGGGACAGATACGCAGTATTTT. Translating it yields CASSELAGTDTQYF. This sequence joins TRBV2 and TRBJ2-3, with TRBD2 identical over 9 bases. Germline V gene lookup returns CDR1 SNHLY and CDR2 FYNNEI. The CDR3 is made up of 14 amino acids. The V and J ends lost 3 bases and 3 bases, in that order; junction bases with no gene match: 1.